This TCR beta chain was sequenced for a study of shared clonotypes between healthy human individuals (dated by TCRdb to 2020 to 2021). Study-wide context: The cohort comprised a couple of women and a few men aged 18 to 49 years. Per donor, leukapheresis produced somewhere between about 0.94 and 8.9 billion PBMCs. For each donor, CD4 naive and CD4 memory were each run on three plates, CD8 naive on two plates, and CD8 memory on one plate. To increase sequencing depth and limit assay-specific biases, different laboratories used diverse techniques to prepare libraries and sequence TCR repertoires. Blood TCR repertoires of about five healthy adults were deeply sequenced to estimate repertoire size and the extent of clonotype sharing between individuals. General conclusions and limits of the study: Even with the large sequencing depth, rarefaction of the sorted-subset datasets indicated that sequencing was incomplete. Sampling was limited to blood, and TCR repertoires in tissue likely differ from TCR repertoires in blood. Higher generation probabilities were observed for clonotypes shared by all four sorted-subset donors than for non-shared clonotypes. Because the study included only a small number of donors, the genetic and exposure-history diversity represented was limited. Pairwise subsampling led to the expectation that sequencing depth would affect the degree of clonotype sharing among donors. Naive subsets generally had larger estimated clonotype richness than memory subsets. When a handful of donors were compared, the shared fraction of clonotypes was roughly 5% for naive CD4, 3.5% for naive CD8, 2.3% for memory CD4, and 0.4% for memory CD8.

CD8 naive samples were CD45RO-negative cells positively selected for CCR7, giving a CD45RA+CCR7+ population that excluded TemRA cells. Donors were healthy HIV-negative adults with no recently reported acute infections or vaccinations. Only Caucasian adults living in Nashville, Tennessee, USA were represented among the donors. Blood was collected by leukapheresis, and PBMCs were isolated by Ficoll-Histopaque density gradient centrifugation and then cryopreserved in liquid nitrogen vapor phase. Analytical flow cytometry was used to check the purity and quantity of every magnetically sorted T cell population. From each sorted fraction, genomic DNA was isolated and quantified by UV absorbance on a Nanodrop 2000c. The CDR3, cysteine through phenylalanine, is 12 amino acids long. Left in the record is the CDR3 DNA by itself, 36 bases read in frame from the first base. The germline ends are 7 bases apart after V is trimmed by 0 bases and J by 7 bases. For CDR1 and CDR2, the germline V gene lists SGHRS and YFSETQ.

Using the deep immunoSEQ assay, TCR CDR3 regions were amplified from genomic DNA by multiplex PCR. Extracted genomic DNA from each cell subset was spread evenly across all wells of several immunoSEQ 96-well plates, with each plate serving as a replicate. For sorted subsets, roughly 0.2 ug genomic DNA, equal to approximately 30,000 T cell genomes, was loaded into each replicate PCR. Purified libraries were quantified with a Qubit 3.0 fluorometer, sized on a Bioanalyzer 2100, and re-quantified with the KAPA Library Quantification kit. Each immunoSEQ 96-well plate was sequenced on its own single-read 150-cycle Illumina NextSeq 550 flow cell. Concerning the study's data processing: Because only junctional sequences without quality scores were contained in the immunoSEQ output, filtering matching that applied to full-length reads could not be performed. To assign V/J genes and CDR3, sequences were annotated using PyIR, a Python wrapper for IgBLAST v1.9, with IMGT germline references. Reads with weak V/J assignments (E-value above 1e-6), missing CDR3, stop codons, out-of-frame junctions, or ambiguous translated residues were removed. V3J clonotypes were defined as sequences sharing the same inferred V gene, J gene, and CDR3 amino acid sequence. Percentage overlap between repertoires was calculated by dividing the number of shared unique clonotypes by the size of the smaller repertoire. Three approaches were used to assess repertoire richness: RTK rarefaction, the Chao1 estimator, and Recon v2.1 estimates of unobserved clonotypes. Generation probabilities for all TCRbeta clonotypes obtained by the gDNA method from a handful of donors were computed using OLGA. Drawn from immuneACCESS, this table holds only the in-frame rearrangements with V and J called that TCRdb kept. Clones are partly lost; checked studies trace under half to an unresolved V gene and leave the rest unexplained. V, J and clone size reflect that table, while D and trimming were determined from the DNA. The sample records about 800,000 clones, 90% to 97% of which are singletons. Around 0.21% of the sample is in the top ten clones.

In the case of this clone: No antigen is known for it. No clone much larger than this one lies a single base away; base qualities are absent. This same CDR3 is encoded by further DNA sequences in the sample.

Sequencing input: naive CD8+ T cells sorted from blood. The sample's cell subset or site label, decoded: CD45RA+CCR7+. The chain was built from TRBV5-1 and TRBJ1-1, with TRBD1 tentatively as D gene (5 bases match). The receptor comes from a man in his thirties or forties in good health. The CDR3 here reads CASSLVRGEAFF. The bases are TGCGCCAGCAGCTTGGTGAGGGGTGAAGCTTTCTTT.